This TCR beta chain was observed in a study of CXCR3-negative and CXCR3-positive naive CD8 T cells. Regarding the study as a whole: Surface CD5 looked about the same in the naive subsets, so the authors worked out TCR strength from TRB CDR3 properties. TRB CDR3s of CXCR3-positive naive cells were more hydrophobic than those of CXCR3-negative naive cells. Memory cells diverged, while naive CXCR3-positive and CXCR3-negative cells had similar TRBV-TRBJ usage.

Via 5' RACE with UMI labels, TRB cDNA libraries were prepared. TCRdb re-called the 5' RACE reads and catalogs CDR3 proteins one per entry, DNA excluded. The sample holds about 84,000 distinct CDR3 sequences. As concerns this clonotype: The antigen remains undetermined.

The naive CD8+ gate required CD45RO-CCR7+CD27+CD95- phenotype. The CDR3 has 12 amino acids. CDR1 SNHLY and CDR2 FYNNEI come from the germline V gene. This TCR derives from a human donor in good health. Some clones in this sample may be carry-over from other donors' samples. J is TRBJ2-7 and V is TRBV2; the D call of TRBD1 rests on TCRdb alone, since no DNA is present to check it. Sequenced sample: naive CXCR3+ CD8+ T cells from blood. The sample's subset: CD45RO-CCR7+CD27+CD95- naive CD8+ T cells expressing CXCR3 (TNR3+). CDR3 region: CASSARGAEQYF.